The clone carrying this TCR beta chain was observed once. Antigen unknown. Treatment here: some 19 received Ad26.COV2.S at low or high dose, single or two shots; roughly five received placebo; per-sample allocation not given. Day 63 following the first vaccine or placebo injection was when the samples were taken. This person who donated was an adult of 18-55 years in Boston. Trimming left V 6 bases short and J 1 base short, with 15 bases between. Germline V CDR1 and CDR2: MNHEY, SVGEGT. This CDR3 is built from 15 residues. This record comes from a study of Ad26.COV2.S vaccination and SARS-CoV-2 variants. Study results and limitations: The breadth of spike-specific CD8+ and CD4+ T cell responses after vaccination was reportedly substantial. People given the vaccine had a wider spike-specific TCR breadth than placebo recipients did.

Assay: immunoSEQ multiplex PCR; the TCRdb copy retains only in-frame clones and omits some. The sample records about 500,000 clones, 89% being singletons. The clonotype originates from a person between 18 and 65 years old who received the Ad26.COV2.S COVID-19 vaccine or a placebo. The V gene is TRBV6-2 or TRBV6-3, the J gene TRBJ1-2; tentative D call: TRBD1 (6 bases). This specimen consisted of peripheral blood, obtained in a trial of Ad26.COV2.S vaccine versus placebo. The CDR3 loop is CASSPGGGRNYGYTF. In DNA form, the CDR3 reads TGTGCCAGCAGCCCAGGTGGGGGGCGTAACTATGGCTACACCTTC.